This record looks at one T cell receptor (beta chain) sequence and its context. Its antigen is still unknown. The data originate from a study of T cell responses to AZD1222 COVID-19 vaccine. Across the whole study: Analyses pooled second doses at about 4 or about 12 weeks. Study-wide results and caveats: Nearly half of unique spike-specific TCRs reportedly avoided B.1.351 and B.1.1.7 mutated regions. Vaccine-associated CD4 TCRs spanned spike, dominant at 160-218 and 743-854. It should be noted that donors were predominantly white British and more often female, and clonal diversity was possibly underestimated.

The protocol was immunoSEQ multiplex PCR, while the TCRdb copy is restricted to in-frame clones and leaves out a portion. Of 65,000 to 70,000 clones listed, more than 70% are singletons. The material was peripheral blood, obtained on day 0 of AZD1222 vaccination. The sequence came from an adult in good health.

CDR3 nucleotides: TGTGCCAGCAGTGAAGCTAGCGGGGGAGGAGAGACCCAGTACTTC. Translating it yields CASSEASGGGETQYF. The chain has TRBV6-1 and TRBJ2-5; 9 nucleotides agree with TRBD2. The CDR3 is 15 amino acids. V dropped 0 bases and J dropped 4; count of bases not matched to a gene: 3. Germline CDR1 is MNHNS and CDR2 is SASEGT.